The following is a TCR beta chain sequence with its context. The data were obtained in a study of blood T cell repertoires in COVID-19. Study overall: In each case, the material was cDNA or gDNA derived from T cells, B-cell-depleted T cells, or PBMCs.

TCRdb's table, derived via immunoSEQ multiplex PCR, lists solely in-frame clones and lacks some. Of 200,000 to 300,000 clones listed, more than 75% are singletons. The TCR originated in a woman between 35 and 50 years old who had recovered from COVID-19. Sequencing was carried out using peripheral blood.

The CDR3 region is CASSLRGGQGNNQPQHF. The CDR3 nucleotides read TGTGCCAGCTCACTACGCGGGGGACAGGGGAACAATCAGCCCCAGCATTTT. V and J are TRBV18 and TRBJ1-5, with TRBD1 matching over 10 bases. V lost 4 bases to trimming and J lost 3 bases; unmatched junction nucleotides: 9. CDR1 and CDR2 from the germline V gene are KGHSH and LQKENI. The CDR3 sequence is 17 residues long.